These T cell receptor beta chains were read from a single sample in a study of T cell changes during pregnancy in multiple sclerosis. Clones were read by immunoSEQ multiplex PCR, and TCRdb kept only the in-frame ones, dropping some. Counted here are about 75,000 clones, roughly 90% occurring once; the ten biggest clones make up about 0.9%. Sample: peripheral blood, taken in the first trimester of pregnancy. These receptors came from a female donor in good health, enrolled as a control in a pregnancy study. Each CDR3 is given without its conserved first and last residue. The order of the fields is J gene, V gene, CDR3 protein.

>TRBJ2-3|TRBV5-1
ASSLEGPLLGVTDTQY
>TRBJ1-3|TRBV7-2
ASSLNSGNTIY
>TRBJ2-7|TRBV7-2
ASSSGNYEQY
>TRBJ2-1|TRBV20-1
SVQTVDEQF
>TRBJ2-7|TRBV6-1
ASSTGAGEGYEQY
>TRBJ1-4|TRBV5-1
ASSLRGPLEKLF
>TRBJ2-5|TRBV6-1
ASSRGGGETQY
>TRBJ1-5|TRBV5-1
ASSESGTNQPQH
>TRBJ2-1|TRBV12-5
ASGQSGGNNEQF
>TRBJ2-5|TRBV2
ASNEWQGETQY
>TRBJ2-3|TRBV12-5
ASGLSSTDTQY
>TRBJ1-1|TRBV6-1
ASSEQGENTEAF
>TRBJ1-2|TRBV5-5
ASSDRGYGYGYT
>TRBJ1-4|TRBV5-1
ASSLGDTNEKLF
>TRBJ1-2|TRBV6-5
ASRGVSGYGYT
>TRBJ1-2|TRBV30
AWLSRGPLGYT
>TRBJ1-5|TRBV27
ASRAGNQPQH
>TRBJ1-2|TRBV28
ASSLGTAYGYT
>TRBJ1-4|TRBV5-8
ASSLPLSPREKLF
>TRBJ2-5|TRBV7-6
ASSLSGRQETQY
>TRBJ1-1|TRBV7-8
ASSLVAGANTEAF
>TRBJ2-5|TRBV6-1
ASSSLAGEQETQY
>TRBJ1-2|TRBV19
ASSMGARDYGYT
>TRBJ2-1|TRBV15
ATSRQGAPRNEQF
>TRBJ2-7|TRBV7-9
ASSLTSGGNSYEQY
>TRBJ2-7|TRBV27
ASRFTGQFSYEQY
>TRBJ1-6|TRBV29-1
SDPLQGVMSPLH
>TRBJ1-2|TRBV29-1
SVGFGQGYGYT
>TRBJ1-5|TRBV23-1
ASGNRVQARYNQPQH
>TRBJ2-7|TRBV9
ASSVGSLSYEQY
>TRBJ2-7|TRBV9
ASSAWGGIDYEQY
>TRBJ1-1|TRBV19
ASSRQGMNTEAF
>TRBJ1-2|TRBV28
ASSFLNMVGYGYT
>TRBJ1-2|TRBV28
ASSPHPRDREYYGYT
>TRBJ1-2|TRBV5-1
ASSSTGTDRTASYGYT
>TRBJ1-6|TRBV6-6
ASSFKGREGSPLH
>TRBJ1-4|TRBV25-1
ASRPTGPTQKLF
>TRBJ2-2|TRBV28
ASSFSDRLTGELF
>TRBJ1-4|TRBV5-1
ATRAGTGGEKLF
>TRBJ2-5|TRBV4-3
ASSQTRGSGQETQY
>TRBJ2-3|TRBV14
ASSQVTPRGTQY
>TRBJ1-4|TRBV28
ASSITGRKLF
>TRBJ1-2|TRBV9
ASSPFTGYDYGYT
>TRBJ2-1|TRBV2
ASSSRLAGLNNEQF
>TRBJ1-1|TRBV7-9
ASSAGQGWTEAF
>TRBJ1-2|TRBV6-5
ASRKTADRSYGYT
>TRBJ2-1|TRBV2
ASSVAGAYNEQF
>TRBJ2-7|TRBV7-8
ASRGGRDRVREQY
>TRBJ2-2|TRBV5-1
ASSFGGGNTGELF
>TRBJ2-1|TRBV7-2
ASNRAGGSNEQF
>TRBJ2-3|TRBV21-1
ASSSVEGADTQY
>TRBJ1-1|TRBV9
ASSSTTGGQAF
>TRBJ2-1|TRBV12-5
ASGPQGLETEQF
>TRBJ2-7|TRBV6-5
ASTGGTRNEQY
>TRBJ2-2|TRBV27
ASSLSSGDTGELF
>TRBJ2-7|TRBV7-6
ASSLAAGGFGEQY
>TRBJ1-1|TRBV6-1
ASSVRGVRTEAF
>TRBJ1-5|TRBV28
ATRTGKSQPQH
>TRBJ2-2|TRBV5-3
ARRRGTGELF